This entry concerns a single TCR beta chain. This sequence may be a read error, since a much larger clone differs from it by one base. The CDR3 spans 15 residues. Construction of TCR beta libraries relied on iRepertoire HTBI primers and on Arm-PCR targeting CDR3 regions. TCRdb itself ran the multiplex PCR reads through MiXCR, one entry per CDR3 protein. There are roughly 430,000 distinct CDR3 sequences in the sample; approximately 22% occur only once, and 14% lies in the top ten. The sample is drawn from a study of regulatory T cells in long-lasting Graves disease. Time point denoted: persistent/refractory GD, antithyroid drugs over 5 years with positive TRAb. PBMCs provided the RNA from which the TCR library was made. The collection involved drawing around 10 milliliters of peripheral blood into EDTA tubes.

The receptor comes from a female donor with Graves disease. The input for sequencing was peripheral blood mononuclear cells (PBMCs), taken when the disease was refractory, from a patient treated with antithyroid drugs. The chain recombines TRBV12-3 or TRBV12-4 with TRBJ2-2, with 9 bases aligning to TRBD2. The CDR3 DNA reads as TGTACCAGCAGTTTAGGCGGGAGGGCCAACGGGGAGCTGTTTTTT. It yields the protein CTSSLGGRANGELFF.